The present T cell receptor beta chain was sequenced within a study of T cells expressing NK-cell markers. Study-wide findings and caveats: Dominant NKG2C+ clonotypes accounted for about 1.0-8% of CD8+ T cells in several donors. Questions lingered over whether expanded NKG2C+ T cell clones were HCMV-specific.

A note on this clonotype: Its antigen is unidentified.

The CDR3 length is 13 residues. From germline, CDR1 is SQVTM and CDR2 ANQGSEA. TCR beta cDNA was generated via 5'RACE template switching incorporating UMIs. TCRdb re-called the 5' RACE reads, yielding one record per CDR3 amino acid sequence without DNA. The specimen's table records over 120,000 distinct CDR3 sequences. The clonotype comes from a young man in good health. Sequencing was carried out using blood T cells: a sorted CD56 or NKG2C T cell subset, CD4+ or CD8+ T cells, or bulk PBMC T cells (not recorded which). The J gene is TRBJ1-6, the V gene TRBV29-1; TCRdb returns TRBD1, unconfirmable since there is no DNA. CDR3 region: CSVAQGGNSPLHF. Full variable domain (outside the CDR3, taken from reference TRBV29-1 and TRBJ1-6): SAVISQKPSRDICQRGTSLTIQCQVDSQVTMMFWYRQQPGQSLTLIATANQGSEATYESGFVIDKFPISRPNLTFSTLTVSNMSPEDSSIYLCSVAQGGNSPLHFGNGTRLTVT.